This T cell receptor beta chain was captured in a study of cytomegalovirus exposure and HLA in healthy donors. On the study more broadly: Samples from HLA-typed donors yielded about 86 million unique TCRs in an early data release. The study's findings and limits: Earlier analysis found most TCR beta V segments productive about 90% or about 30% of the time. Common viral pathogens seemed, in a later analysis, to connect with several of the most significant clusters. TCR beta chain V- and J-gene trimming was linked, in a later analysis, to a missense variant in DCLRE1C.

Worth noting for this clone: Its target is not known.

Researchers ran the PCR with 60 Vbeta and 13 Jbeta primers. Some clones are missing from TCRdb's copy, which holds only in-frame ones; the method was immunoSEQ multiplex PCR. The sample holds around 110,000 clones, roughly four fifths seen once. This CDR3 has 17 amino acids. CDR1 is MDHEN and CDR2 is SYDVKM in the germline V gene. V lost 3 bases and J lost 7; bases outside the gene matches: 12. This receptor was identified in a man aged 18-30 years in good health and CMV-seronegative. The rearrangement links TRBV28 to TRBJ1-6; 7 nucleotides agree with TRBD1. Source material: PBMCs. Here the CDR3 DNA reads TGTGCCAGCAGTTTCCCCCTCCCGGGACAGCCGAATTCACCCCTCCACTTT. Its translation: CASSFPLPGQPNSPLHF.